The entry that follows covers one T cell receptor beta chain sequence. Time point meaning: patch test 3, about 24 weeks after DPC sensitization. Stated treatment: therapeutic diphenylcyclopropenone sensitization with weekly scalp DPC. The sample belongs to a study of human T cells and chemical hapten exposure. TCRdb redid the calling of the RACE reads with MiXCR, one entry per CDR3 protein. The table has under 100,000 distinct CDR3 sequences, 10% to 12% seen once. Germline loops: CDR1 MRHNA, CDR2 SNTAGT. The V end lost 10 bases, the J end lost 5 bases, and 11 bases lay between the germline ends. CDR3 length equals 11 residues.

V gene TRBV6-4 combines with J gene TRBJ1-2, with unresolved D. The sequence derives from a woman in her fifties or sixties with alopecia areata. Some clones in this sample may be carry-over from other donors' samples. Sequencing was performed on whole blood, taken in connection with sensitization to the hapten diphenylcyclopropenone (DPC). DNA of the CDR3: TGTGCCACCAGAGACTTTTATGGCTACACCTTC. Amino acid sequence: CATRDFYGYTF.